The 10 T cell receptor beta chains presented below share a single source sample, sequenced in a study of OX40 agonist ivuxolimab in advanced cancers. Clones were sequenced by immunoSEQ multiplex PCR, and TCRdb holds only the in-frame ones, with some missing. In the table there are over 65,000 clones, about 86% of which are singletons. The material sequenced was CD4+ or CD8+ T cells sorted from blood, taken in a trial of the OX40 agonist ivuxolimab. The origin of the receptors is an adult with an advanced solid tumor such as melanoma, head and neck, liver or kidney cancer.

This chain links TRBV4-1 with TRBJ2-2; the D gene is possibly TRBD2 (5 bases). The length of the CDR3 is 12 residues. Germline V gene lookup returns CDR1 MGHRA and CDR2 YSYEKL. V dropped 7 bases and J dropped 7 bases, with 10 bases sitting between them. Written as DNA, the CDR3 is TGCGCCAGCACCCGGGGTATCGGGGAGCTGTTTTTT. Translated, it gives CASTRGIGELFF.

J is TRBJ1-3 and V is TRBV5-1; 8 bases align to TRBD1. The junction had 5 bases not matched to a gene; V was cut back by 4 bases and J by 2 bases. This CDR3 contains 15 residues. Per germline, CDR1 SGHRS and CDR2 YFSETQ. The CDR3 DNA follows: TGCGCCAGCAGCACAGGGGGGAGCACTGGAAACACCATATATTTT. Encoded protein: CASSTGGSTGNTIYF.

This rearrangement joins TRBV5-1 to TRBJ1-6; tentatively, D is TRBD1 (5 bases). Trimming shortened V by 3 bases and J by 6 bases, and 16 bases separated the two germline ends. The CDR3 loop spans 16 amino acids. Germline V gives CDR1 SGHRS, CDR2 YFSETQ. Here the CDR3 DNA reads TGCGCCAGCAGCTGGGGACCGGGTGGACCTAATTCACCCCTCCACTTT. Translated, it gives CASSWGPGGPNSPLHF.

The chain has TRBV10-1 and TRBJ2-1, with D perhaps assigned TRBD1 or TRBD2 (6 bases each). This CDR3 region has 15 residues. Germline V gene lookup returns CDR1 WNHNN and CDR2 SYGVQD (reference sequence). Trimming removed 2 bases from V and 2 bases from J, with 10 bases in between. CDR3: CASSERGRPYNEQFF. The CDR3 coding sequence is TGCGCCAGCAGTGAGCGGGGGCGACCCTACAATGAGCAGTTCTTC.

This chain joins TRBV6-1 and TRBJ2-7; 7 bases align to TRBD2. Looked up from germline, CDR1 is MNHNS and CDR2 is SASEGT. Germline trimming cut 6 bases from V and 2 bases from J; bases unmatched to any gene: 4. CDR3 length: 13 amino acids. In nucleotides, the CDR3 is TGTGCCAGCAGGGTGGGACTAACCTACGAGCAGTACTTC. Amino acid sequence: CASRVGLTYEQYF.

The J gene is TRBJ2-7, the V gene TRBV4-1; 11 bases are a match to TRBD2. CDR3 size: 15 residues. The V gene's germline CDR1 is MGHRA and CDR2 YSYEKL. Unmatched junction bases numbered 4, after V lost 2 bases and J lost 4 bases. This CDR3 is CASSQLLAGGYEQYF. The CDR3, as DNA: TGCGCCAGCAGCCAACTCCTAGCGGGGGGTTACGAGCAGTACTTC.

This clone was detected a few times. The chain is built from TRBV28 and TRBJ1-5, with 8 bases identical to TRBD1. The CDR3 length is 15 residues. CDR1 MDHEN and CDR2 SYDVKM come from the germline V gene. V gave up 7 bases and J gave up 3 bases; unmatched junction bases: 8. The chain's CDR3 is CASTKLDRDNQPQHF. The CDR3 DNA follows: TGTGCCAGCACCAAATTGGACAGGGACAATCAGCCCCAGCATTTT. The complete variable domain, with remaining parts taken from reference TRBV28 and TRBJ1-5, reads DVKVTQSSRYLVKRTGEKVFLECVQDMDHENMFWYRQDPGLGLRLIYFSYDVKMKEKGDIPEGYSVSREKKERFSLILESASTNQTSMYLCASTKLDRDNQPQHFGDGTRLSIL.

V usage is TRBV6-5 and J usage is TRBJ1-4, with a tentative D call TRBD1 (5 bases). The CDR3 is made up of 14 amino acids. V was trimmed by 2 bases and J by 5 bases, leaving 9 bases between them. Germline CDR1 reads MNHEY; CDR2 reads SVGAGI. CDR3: CASSYAGLNEKLFF. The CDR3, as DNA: TGTGCCAGCAGTTACGCAGGGCTAAATGAAAAACTGTTTTTT.

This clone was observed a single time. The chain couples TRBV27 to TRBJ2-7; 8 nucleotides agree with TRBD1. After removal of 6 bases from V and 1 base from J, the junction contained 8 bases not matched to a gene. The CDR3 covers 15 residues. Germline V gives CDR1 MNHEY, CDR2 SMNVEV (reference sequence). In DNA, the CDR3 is TGTGCCAGCAGGCACAGGGGGTCAGAATCCTACGAGCAGTACTTC. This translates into CASRHRGSESYEQYF.

CDR3 sequence: CASSRRGLAGDSYNEQFF. The CDR3 region has the DNA TGCGCCAGCAGCCGGAGGGGACTAGCGGGGGATTCCTACAATGAGCAGTTCTTC. This chain uses TRBV4-1 with TRBJ2-1, with 14 nucleotides matching TRBD2. With V trimmed by 4 bases and J by 1 base, 6 bases remained unmatched. Germline loops: CDR1 MGHRA, CDR2 YSYEKL. This CDR3 contains 18 residues.